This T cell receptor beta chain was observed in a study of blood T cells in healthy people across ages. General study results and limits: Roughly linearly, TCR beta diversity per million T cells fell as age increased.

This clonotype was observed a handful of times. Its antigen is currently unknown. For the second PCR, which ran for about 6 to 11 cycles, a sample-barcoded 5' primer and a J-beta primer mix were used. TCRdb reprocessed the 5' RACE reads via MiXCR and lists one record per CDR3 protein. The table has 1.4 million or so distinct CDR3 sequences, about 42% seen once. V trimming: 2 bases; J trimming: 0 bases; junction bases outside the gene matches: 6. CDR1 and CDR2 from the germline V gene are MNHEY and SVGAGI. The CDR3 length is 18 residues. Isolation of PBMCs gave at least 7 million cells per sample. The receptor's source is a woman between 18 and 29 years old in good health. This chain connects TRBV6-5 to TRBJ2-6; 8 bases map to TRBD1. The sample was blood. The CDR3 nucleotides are TGTGCCAGCAGTTACGACAGGGGTCTCAACTCTGGGGCCAACGTCCTGACTTTC. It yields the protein CASSYDRGLNSGANVLTF.